Many counts were recorded for the clone carrying this TCR beta chain. Uncontrolled infection, other autoimmune disease, pregnancy or lactation disqualified patients from enrolment. Researchers took RNA transcripts and amplified the TCR beta CDR3 regions from them. The TCR CDR3 first-round RT-PCR relied on the HTBI primer set. TCRdb reprocessed the multiplex PCR reads via MiXCR and lists one record per CDR3 protein. The table has hundreds of thousands of distinct CDR3 sequences, roughly 18% seen once. These data belong to a study of T cells in Graves' hyperthyroidism and ophthalmopathy. The germline gives CDR1 SNHLY, CDR2 FYNNEI. V was clipped by 5 bases and J by 4 bases, with 8 bases between them. The CDR3 sequence is 13 residues long.

Material: blood. The sequence derives from a woman under 30 with Graves' ophthalmopathy. V is TRBV2 and J is TRBJ2-2; D ambiguous. As DNA, the CDR3 is TGTGCCAGCAGTCTGTACGCCACCGGGGAGCTGTTTTTT. Translation gives CASSLYATGELFF.